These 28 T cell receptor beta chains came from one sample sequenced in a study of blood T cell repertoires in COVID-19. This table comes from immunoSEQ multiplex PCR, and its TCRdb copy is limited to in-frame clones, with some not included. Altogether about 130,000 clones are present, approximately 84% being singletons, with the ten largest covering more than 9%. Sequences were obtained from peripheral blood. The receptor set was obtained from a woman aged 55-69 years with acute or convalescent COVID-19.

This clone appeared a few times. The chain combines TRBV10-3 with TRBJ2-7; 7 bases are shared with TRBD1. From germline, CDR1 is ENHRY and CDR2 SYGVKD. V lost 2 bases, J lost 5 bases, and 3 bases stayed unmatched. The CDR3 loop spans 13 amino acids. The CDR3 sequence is CAISERGQDEQYF. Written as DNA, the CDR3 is TGTGCCATCAGTGAGAGGGGGCAGGACGAGCAGTACTTC.

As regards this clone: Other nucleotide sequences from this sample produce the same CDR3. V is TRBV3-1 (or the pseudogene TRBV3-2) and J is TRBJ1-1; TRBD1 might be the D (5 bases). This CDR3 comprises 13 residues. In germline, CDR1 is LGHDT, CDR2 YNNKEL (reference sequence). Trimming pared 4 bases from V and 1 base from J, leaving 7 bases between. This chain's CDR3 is CASSPQGNTEAFF. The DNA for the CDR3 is TGTGCCAGCAGCCCCCAGGGGAACACTGAAGCTTTCTTT.

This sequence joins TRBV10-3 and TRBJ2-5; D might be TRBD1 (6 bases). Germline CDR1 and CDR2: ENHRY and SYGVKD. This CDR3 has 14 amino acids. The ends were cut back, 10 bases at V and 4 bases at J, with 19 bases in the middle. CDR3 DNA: TGTGCCAGCCAGCCGGGGCCCAGGGGAGAGACCCAGTACTTC. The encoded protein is CASQPGPRGETQYF.

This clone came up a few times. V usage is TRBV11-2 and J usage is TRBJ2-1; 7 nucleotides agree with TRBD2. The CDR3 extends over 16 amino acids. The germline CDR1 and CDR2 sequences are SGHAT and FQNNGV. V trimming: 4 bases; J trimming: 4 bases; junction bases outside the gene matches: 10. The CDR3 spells CASSSLAELVYNEQFF. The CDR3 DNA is TGTGCCAGCAGCTCGCTAGCGGAGCTCGTATACAATGAGCAGTTCTTC.

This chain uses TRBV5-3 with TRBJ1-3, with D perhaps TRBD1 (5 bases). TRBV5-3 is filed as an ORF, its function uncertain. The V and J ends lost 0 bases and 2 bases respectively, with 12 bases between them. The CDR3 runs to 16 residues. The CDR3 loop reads CARSLAGGFAGNTIYF. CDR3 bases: TGTGCCAGAAGCTTGGCCGGGGGGTTCGCTGGAAACACCATATATTTT.

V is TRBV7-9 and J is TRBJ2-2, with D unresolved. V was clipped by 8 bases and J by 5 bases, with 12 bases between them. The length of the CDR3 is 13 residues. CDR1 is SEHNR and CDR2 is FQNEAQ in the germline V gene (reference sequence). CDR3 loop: CASERWATGELFF. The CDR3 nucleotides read TGTGCCAGCGAACGGTGGGCGACCGGGGAGCTGTTTTTT.

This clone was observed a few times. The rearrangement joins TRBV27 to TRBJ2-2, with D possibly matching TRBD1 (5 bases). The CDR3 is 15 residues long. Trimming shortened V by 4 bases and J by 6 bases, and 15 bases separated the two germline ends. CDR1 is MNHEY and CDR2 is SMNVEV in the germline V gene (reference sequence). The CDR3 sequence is CASSWGRGRAGELFF. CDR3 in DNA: TGTGCCAGCAGTTGGGGAAGGGGTAGGGCCGGGGAGCTGTTTTTT.

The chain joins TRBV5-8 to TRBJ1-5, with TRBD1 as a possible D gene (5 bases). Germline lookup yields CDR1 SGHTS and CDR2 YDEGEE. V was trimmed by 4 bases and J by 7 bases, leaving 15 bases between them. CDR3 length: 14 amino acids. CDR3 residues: CASSGGRLFQPQHF. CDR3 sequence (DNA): TGTGCCAGCAGCGGGGGGAGATTGTTCCAGCCCCAGCATTTT.

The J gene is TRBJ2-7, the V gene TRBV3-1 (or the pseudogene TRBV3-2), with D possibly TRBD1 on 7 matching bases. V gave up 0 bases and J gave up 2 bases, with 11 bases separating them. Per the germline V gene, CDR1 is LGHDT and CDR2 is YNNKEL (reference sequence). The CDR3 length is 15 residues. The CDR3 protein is CASSQDSGGTYEQYF. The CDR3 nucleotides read TGTGCCAGCAGCCAAGATTCAGGGGGGACCTACGAGCAGTACTTC.

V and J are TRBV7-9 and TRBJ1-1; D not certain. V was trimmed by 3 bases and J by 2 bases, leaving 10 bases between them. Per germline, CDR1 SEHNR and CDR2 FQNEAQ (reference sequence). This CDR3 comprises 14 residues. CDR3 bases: TGTGCCAGCAGCTTTACAACAGTAAACACTGAAGCTTTCTTT. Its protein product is CASSFTTVNTEAFF.

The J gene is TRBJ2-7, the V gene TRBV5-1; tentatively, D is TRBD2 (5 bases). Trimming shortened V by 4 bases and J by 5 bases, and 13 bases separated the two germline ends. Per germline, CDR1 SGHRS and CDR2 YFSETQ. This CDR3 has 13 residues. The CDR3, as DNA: TGCGCCAGCAGCCCCGAGGGCCCCAACGAGCAGTACTTC. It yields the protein CASSPEGPNEQYF.

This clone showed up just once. CDR3 coding DNA: TGTGCCACCAGTGATCCGACTGGAAACATTCAGTACTTC. Residues: CATSDPTGNIQYF. The chain combines TRBV24-1 with TRBJ2-4, with D uncertain. Trimming left V 3 bases short and J 6 bases short, with 8 bases between. The CDR3 has 13 residues. Germline CDR1 is KGHDR and CDR2 is SFDVKD.

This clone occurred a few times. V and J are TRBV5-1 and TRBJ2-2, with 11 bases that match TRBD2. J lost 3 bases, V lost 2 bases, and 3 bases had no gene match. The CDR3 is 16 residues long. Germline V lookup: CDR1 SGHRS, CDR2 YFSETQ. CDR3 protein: CASSFSGGADTGELFF. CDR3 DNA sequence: TGCGCCAGCAGCTTTAGCGGGGGGGCCGACACCGGGGAGCTGTTTTTT.

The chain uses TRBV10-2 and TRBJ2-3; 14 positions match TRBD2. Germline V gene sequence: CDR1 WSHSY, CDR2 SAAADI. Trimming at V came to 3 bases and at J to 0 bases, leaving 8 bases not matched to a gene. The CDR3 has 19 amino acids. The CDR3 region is CASSDYRTSGGMSTDTQYF. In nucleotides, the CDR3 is TGCGCCAGCAGTGACTACCGGACTAGCGGGGGGATGAGCACAGATACGCAGTATTTT.

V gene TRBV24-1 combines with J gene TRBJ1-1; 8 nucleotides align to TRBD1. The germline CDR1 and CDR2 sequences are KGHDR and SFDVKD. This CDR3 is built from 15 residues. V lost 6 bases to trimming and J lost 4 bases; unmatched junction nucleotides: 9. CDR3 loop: CATSKNRGTGTEAFF. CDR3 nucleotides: TGTGCCACCAGTAAGAACAGGGGGACGGGCACTGAAGCTTTCTTT.

The CDR3 spells CASSYGFPGSNQPQHF. The CDR3 region has the DNA TGTGCCAGCAGTTACGGTTTTCCGGGGAGCAATCAGCCCCAGCATTTT. The chain joins TRBV6-6 to TRBJ1-5, with no clear D. The CDR3 length is 16 residues. Trimming shortened V by 2 bases and J by 1 base, and 12 bases separated the two germline ends. Germline V lookup: CDR1 MNHNY, CDR2 SVGAGI (reference sequence).

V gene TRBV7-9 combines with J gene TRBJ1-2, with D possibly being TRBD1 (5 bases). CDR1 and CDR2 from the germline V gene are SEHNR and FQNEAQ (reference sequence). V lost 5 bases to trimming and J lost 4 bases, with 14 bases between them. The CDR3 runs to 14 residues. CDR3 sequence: CASSLGGGGYGYTF. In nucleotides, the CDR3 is TGTGCCAGCAGCCTCGGCGGGGGAGGCTATGGCTACACCTTC.

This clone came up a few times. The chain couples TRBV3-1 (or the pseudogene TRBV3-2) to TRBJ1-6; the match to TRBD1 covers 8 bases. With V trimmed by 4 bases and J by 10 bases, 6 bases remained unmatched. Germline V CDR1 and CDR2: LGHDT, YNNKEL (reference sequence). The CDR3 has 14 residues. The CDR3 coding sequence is TGTGCCAGCAGCCTCGGACAGGGTGGATCACCCCTCCACTTT. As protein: CASSLGQGGSPLHF.

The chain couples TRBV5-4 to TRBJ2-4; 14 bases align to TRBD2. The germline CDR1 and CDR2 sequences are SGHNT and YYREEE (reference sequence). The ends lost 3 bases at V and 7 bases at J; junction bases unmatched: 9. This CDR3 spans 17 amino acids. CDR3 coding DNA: TGTGCCAGCAGCTCCCTCGGGCGGACTAGCGGGGGGAACATTCAGTACTTC. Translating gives CASSSLGRTSGGNIQYF.

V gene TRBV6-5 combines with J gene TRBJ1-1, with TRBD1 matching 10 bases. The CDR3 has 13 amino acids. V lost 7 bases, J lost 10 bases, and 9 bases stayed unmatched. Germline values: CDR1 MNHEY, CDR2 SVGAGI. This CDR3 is CASTSRDRGGAFF. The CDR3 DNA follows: TGTGCCAGCACCTCCCGGGACAGGGGTGGAGCTTTCTTT.

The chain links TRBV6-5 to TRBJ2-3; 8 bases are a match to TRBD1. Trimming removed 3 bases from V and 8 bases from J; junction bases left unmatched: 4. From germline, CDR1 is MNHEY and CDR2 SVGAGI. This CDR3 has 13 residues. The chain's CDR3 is CASSYRQGPTQYF. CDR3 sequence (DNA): TGTGCCAGCAGTTATCGACAGGGGCCTACGCAGTATTTT.

The CDR3, as DNA: TGTGCCAGCAGCCCCGGACAGGTGAACACCGGGGAGCTGTTTTTT. Translation: CASSPGQVNTGELFF. J is TRBJ2-2 and V is TRBV7-3; 7 bases align to TRBD1. CDR1 and CDR2 (germline): SGHTA, FQGTGA. This CDR3 is built from 15 residues. J was trimmed by 1 base and V by 5 bases; bases with no gene match: 4.

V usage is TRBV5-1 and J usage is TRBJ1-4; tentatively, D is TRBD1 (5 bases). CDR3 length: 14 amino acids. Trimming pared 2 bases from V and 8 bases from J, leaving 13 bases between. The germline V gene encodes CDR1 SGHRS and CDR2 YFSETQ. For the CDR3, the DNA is TGCGCCAGCAGCTTACGGGGGATGGGGGAAAAACTGTTTTTT. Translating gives CASSLRGMGEKLFF.

For the CDR3, the DNA is TGTGCCAGCAGCCCCGGCGGGCGTCGAGCTAACTATGGCTACACCTTC. Residues: CASSPGGRRANYGYTF. The chain has TRBV7-9 and TRBJ1-2; unclear D gene. Trimming took off 5 bases at V and 0 bases at J, with 16 bases between the two ends. This CDR3 region has 16 residues. From germline, CDR1 is SEHNR and CDR2 FQNEAQ (reference sequence). The full variable domain, completed using reference TRBV7-9 and TRBJ1-2, is DTGVSQNPRHKITKRGQNVTFRCDPISEHNRLYWYRQTLGQGPEFLTYFQNEAQLEKSRLLSDRFSAERPKGSFSTLEIQRTEQGDSAMYLCASSPGGRRANYGYTFGSGTRLTVV.

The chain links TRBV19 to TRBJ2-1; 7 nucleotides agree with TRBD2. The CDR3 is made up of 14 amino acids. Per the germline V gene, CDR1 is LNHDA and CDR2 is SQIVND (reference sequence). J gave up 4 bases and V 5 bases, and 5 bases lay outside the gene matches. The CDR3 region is CASSLLGGYNEQFF. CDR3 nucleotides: TGTGCCAGTAGTCTACTCGGGGGGTACAATGAGCAGTTCTTC.

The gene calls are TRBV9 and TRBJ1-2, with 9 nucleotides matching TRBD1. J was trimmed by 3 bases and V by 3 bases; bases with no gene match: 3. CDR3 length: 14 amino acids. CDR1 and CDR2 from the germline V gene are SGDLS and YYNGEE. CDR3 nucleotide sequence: TGTGCCAGCAGCGCCCGGACAGGGGACTATGGCTACACCTTC. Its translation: CASSARTGDYGYTF.

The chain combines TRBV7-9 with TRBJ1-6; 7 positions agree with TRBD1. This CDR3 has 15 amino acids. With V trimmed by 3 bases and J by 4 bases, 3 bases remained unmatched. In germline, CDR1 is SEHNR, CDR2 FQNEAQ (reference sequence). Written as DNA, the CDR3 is TGTGCCAGCAGCTTGGGGGACAGTTATAATTCACCCCTCCACTTT. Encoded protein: CASSLGDSYNSPLHF.

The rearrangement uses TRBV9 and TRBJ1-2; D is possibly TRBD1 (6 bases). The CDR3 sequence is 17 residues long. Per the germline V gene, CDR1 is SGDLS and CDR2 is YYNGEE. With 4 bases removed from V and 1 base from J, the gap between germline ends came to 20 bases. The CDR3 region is CASSPRGPTSVNYGYTF. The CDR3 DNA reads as TGTGCCAGCAGCCCCAGGGGTCCCACCTCTGTTAACTATGGCTACACCTTC. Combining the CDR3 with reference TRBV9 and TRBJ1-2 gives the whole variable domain DSGVTQTPKHLITATGQRVTLRCSPRSGDLSVYWYQQSLDQGLQFLIQYYNGEERAKGNILERFSAQQFPDLHSELNLSSLELGDSALYFCASSPRGPTSVNYGYTFGSGTRLTVV.